This TCR beta chain was recorded in a study of regulatory T cells in long-lasting Graves disease (dated by TCRdb to the early 2020s). Concerning the study at large: Antithyroid drugs had been taken for less than 3 months by newly diagnosed Graves' disease patients. The study took place in China and was registered as a clinical trial. Peripheral blood TCR sequencing and RNA sequencing compared persistent Graves' disease patients with newly diagnosed Graves' disease patients. A total of around 33 samples underwent TCR sequencing, from around 13 patients with persistent Graves' disease and 20 or so patients with newly diagnosed Graves' disease. The investigation overall reported the following: Persistent patients shared more public clonotypes among themselves (2,741) than newly diagnosed patients did (about 970). The authors acknowledged the small sample size as a limitation that may reduce accuracy. Persistent Graves' disease patients showed lower TCR Shannon entropy and fewer highly expanded clones than newly diagnosed patients, suggesting clonal expansion. Persistent disease showed preferential use of TRBV28, TRBJ1-2 and TRBJ2-5, whereas newly diagnosed disease favored TRBV20-1 and TRBJ2-1. Because the primary lesion, thyroid tissue, could not be accessed, the study looked at peripheral blood alone. Sequencing and analysis were limited to the TCR beta chain.

The intended sense of this specimen's time point label: newly diagnosed GD, antithyroid drugs for less than 3 months. For both TCR sequencing and RNA sequencing, RNA was extracted from PBMCs using TRIzol. Graves' disease was diagnosed according to American Thyroid Association guidelines. Patients were recruited from an endocrinology department in Xi'an, China. Each patient gave about 10 milliliters of peripheral blood, collected in an EDTA anticoagulant tube. Ficoll Paque Plus density gradient separation was used to isolate PBMCs, and no further T cell sorting was done. An Agilent 2100 Bioanalyzer and agarose gel were used to assess RNA quality, and a NanoDrop 2000 was used to measure RNA concentration. There are 15 amino acids in the CDR3, from cysteine to phenylalanine inclusive. Left in the record is the CDR3 DNA by itself, 45 bases read in frame from the first base. CDR1 and CDR2 (DFQATT, SNEGSKA) derive from the germline V gene (reference sequence). V is pruned by 1 base and J by 3 bases, leaving 1 base of the junction without a gene match.

The receptor library was made with multiplex PCR. TCRdb shows the sequencer as Illumina HiSeq 4000. iRepertoire HTBI primers and Arm-PCR amplification of CDR3 regions were used to construct TCR beta libraries. Before sequencing, the PCR products underwent gel purification. The source study handled its data this way. Gene usage analysis of CDR3 amino acid clonotypes relied on the 60 or so TRBV and 12 to 15 TRBJ segments identified across samples. Filtered high-quality paired reads were merged into contigs using COPE and FqMerger. BLAST was used to align contigs to IMGT TRBV, TRBD and TRBJ reference genes, and CDR3 was defined according to IMGT. Any clonotype with a frequency above 0.1% was counted as a highly expanded clone. Repertoire diversity was measured by Shannon entropy, and V-J evenness by the Gini coefficient. A clonotype found in more than one individual was treated as public. TCRdb reran the public reads through fastp at Q25 and MiXCR, keeping productive beta chains. Each entry merges the rows of one CDR3 protein and shows their most common DNA and genes. TCRdb's processing, not the authors', yielded these V and J calls. The sample table records roughly 220,000 distinct CDR3 sequences; approximately 20% of these occur just once. The ten largest clonotypes hold roughly a fifth of the sample.

The table lists this clonotype with many counts. Its target antigen remains unknown. Nothing much larger sits one base from this clone, and base qualities are not available. The receptor chain draws on TRBV20-1 and TRBJ2-1, and 12 bases in between align with TRBD2. Sequences were derived from peripheral blood mononuclear cells (PBMCs), sampled at new diagnosis, from a patient treated with antithyroid drugs. This TCR derives from a female donor with Graves disease. The CDR3 protein is CSARGTSGNYNEQFF. The DNA sequence is as follows: TGCAGTGCTAGAGGGACTAGCGGGAACTACAATGAGCAGTTCTTC.